The T cell receptor (beta chain) under discussion was sequenced for a study of cytotoxic CD8 clonotypes in ibrutinib-treated CLL. A 1 in 200,000 to 1 in 1 million T cell depth was the sequencing target. Libraries were prepared by immunoSEQ multiplex PCR; TCRdb keeps only in-frame clonotypes and omits some of them. Among approximately 300,000 clones listed, roughly 80% were seen once. In the case of this clone: The antigen is unknown.

The CDR3 contains 15 residues. Germline assignment: CDR1 SGHVS and CDR2 FQNEAQ. V lost 3 bases and J lost 4, with 13 bases in between. Study conclusions and caveats: Pretreatment clonality was elevated relative to age-matched healthy donors and paralleled circulating CD8+ T-cell counts. Public clonotypes were seen rarely and were contracted or stable on treatment.

Sequenced material: PBMCs, taken before ibrutinib treatment. J is TRBJ2-4 and V is TRBV7-8; D may be TRBD1 (5 bases). The origin of this receptor is a human donor with chronic lymphocytic leukemia. The CDR3 is CASSFIPRQKNIQYF. CDR3 in DNA: TGTGCCAGCAGCTTTATCCCGAGACAGAAAAACATTCAGTACTTC.